A selection of T cell receptor beta chains follows, all from one sample in a study of beta chain features in type 1 diabetes. Using immunoSEQ multiplex PCR, the repertoire was profiled, and TCRdb retains in-frame clones only, with some absent. The sample yields 310,000 or so clones, approximately 8% seen once. Sequenced material: central memory CD4+ T cells from blood. These receptors all stem from a woman under 30 in good health. The CDR3 runs from the conserved cysteine through the conserved F or W. D genes are given only for firm matches. The size entry is marked missing in some rows and otherwise reads once, few, many or a size class.

cdr3_aa: CASSDGPYEQYF
cdr3_nt: TGTGCCAGCTCAGACGGTCCCTACGAGCAGTACTTC
d_call: .
clone_size: .
j_call: TRBJ2-7
v_call: TRBV18

cdr3_aa: CASSPQDSGANVLTF
cdr3_nt: TGTGCCAGCTCACCCCAGGACTCTGGGGCCAACGTCCTGACTTTC
d_call: .
clone_size: few
j_call: TRBJ2-6
v_call: TRBV18

cdr3_aa: CASSETGTGGFEQYF
cdr3_nt: TGTGCCAGCTCAGAGACCGGGACAGGGGGCTTCGAGCAGTACTTC
d_call: TRBD1
clone_size: few
j_call: TRBJ2-7
v_call: TRBV18

cdr3_aa: CASSSSGRSYEQYF
cdr3_nt: TGCGCCAGCAGCAGTAGCGGTCGTTCCTACGAGCAGTACTTC
d_call: .
clone_size: few
j_call: TRBJ2-7
v_call: TRBV5-1

cdr3_aa: CASSLDGPLNTEAFF
cdr3_nt: TGTGCCAGCAGCTTAGATGGACCTCTGAACACTGAAGCTTTCTTT
d_call: .
clone_size: few
j_call: TRBJ1-1
v_call: TRBV7-2

cdr3_aa: CSALGVDEQFF
cdr3_nt: TGCAGCGCGCTGGGGGTGGATGAGCAGTTCTTC
d_call: .
clone_size: few
j_call: TRBJ2-1
v_call: TRBV20-1

cdr3_aa: CASRPGSVLRQPQHF
cdr3_nt: TGTGCCAGCCGTCCCGGGTCCGTATTGCGTCAGCCCCAGCATTTT
d_call: .
clone_size: many
j_call: TRBJ1-5
v_call: TRBV28

cdr3_aa: CASSIVGSTGELFF
cdr3_nt: TGTGCCAGTAGTATAGTTGGGAGCACCGGGGAGCTGTTTTTT
d_call: .
clone_size: many
j_call: TRBJ2-2
v_call: TRBV19

cdr3_aa: CASSDRDTTYEQYF
cdr3_nt: TGTGCCAGCAGCGACCGGGACACTACCTACGAGCAGTACTTC
d_call: .
clone_size: few
j_call: TRBJ2-7
v_call: TRBV6-6

cdr3_aa: CASSMDPIYEQYF
cdr3_nt: TGCGCCAGCAGCATGGACCCAATATACGAGCAGTACTTC
d_call: .
clone_size: few
j_call: TRBJ2-7
v_call: TRBV5-1

cdr3_aa: CASSLLGLAGRDEQYF
cdr3_nt: TGTGCCAGCAGCTTACTTGGACTAGCGGGACGGGACGAGCAGTACTTC
d_call: TRBD2
clone_size: few
j_call: TRBJ2-7
v_call: TRBV7-6

cdr3_aa: CASSSSRDYNEQFF
cdr3_nt: TGTGCCAGCAGCTCAAGCCGGGACTACAATGAGCAGTTCTTC
d_call: .
clone_size: .
j_call: TRBJ2-1
v_call: TRBV7-8

cdr3_aa: CASSLYGGGSGNTIYF
cdr3_nt: TGTGCCAGCAGTTTATACGGGGGAGGCTCTGGAAACACCATATATTTT
d_call: .
clone_size: few
j_call: TRBJ1-3
v_call: TRBV28

cdr3_aa: CASSVYTGELFF
cdr3_nt: TGTGCCAGCAGTGTATACACCGGGGAGCTGTTTTTT
d_call: .
clone_size: few
j_call: TRBJ2-2
v_call: TRBV2

cdr3_aa: CASSHIVSETQYF
cdr3_nt: TGTGCCAGCAGCCATATCGTGTCTGAGACCCAGTACTTC
d_call: .
clone_size: .
j_call: TRBJ2-5
v_call: TRBV4-2

cdr3_aa: CARPDRRAFF
cdr3_nt: TGCGCCAGACCCGACAGACGAGCTTTCTTT
d_call: .
clone_size: few
j_call: TRBJ1-1
v_call: TRBV23-1

cdr3_aa: CASRGATREDVGYTF
cdr3_nt: TGTGCCAGCAGAGGAGCGACAAGGGAGGACGTTGGCTACACCTTC
d_call: .
clone_size: few
j_call: TRBJ1-2
v_call: TRBV2

cdr3_aa: CASRGQPQETQYF
cdr3_nt: TGTGCCAGCAGAGGACAGCCGCAAGAGACCCAGTACTTC
d_call: .
clone_size: .
j_call: TRBJ2-5
v_call: TRBV6-1

cdr3_aa: CASRSGQGPYNEQFF
cdr3_nt: TGCGCCAGCAGATCAGGGCAGGGGCCCTACAATGAGCAGTTCTTC
d_call: .
clone_size: .
j_call: TRBJ2-1
v_call: TRBV4-1

cdr3_aa: CASRAGGSDTQYF
cdr3_nt: TGTGCCAGCAGGGCGGGGGGCTCAGATACGCAGTATTTT
d_call: TRBD2
clone_size: .
j_call: TRBJ2-3
v_call: TRBV25-1

cdr3_aa: CASSFTDRNYGYTF
cdr3_nt: TGTGCCAGCAGTTTTACTGACAGAAACTATGGCTACACCTTC
d_call: .
clone_size: .
j_call: TRBJ1-2
v_call: TRBV28

cdr3_aa: CASSLWDREANYGYTF
cdr3_nt: TGTGCCAGCAGCTTATGGGACAGGGAAGCTAACTATGGCTACACCTTC
d_call: TRBD1
clone_size: .
j_call: TRBJ1-2
v_call: TRBV7-8

cdr3_aa: CASSARGTGVGANEKLFF
cdr3_nt: TGTGCCAGCAGCGCACGAGGGACAGGGGTTGGAGCTAATGAAAAACTGTTTTTT
d_call: TRBD1
clone_size: .
j_call: TRBJ1-4
v_call: TRBV7-2

cdr3_aa: CASSQSHDGGEQYF
cdr3_nt: TGCGCCAGCAGCCAAAGCCACGACGGCGGCGAGCAGTACTTC
d_call: .
clone_size: many
j_call: TRBJ2-7
v_call: TRBV4-3

cdr3_aa: CSVEDPGTAYNEQFF
cdr3_nt: TGCAGCGTTGAGGATCCCGGGACAGCTTACAATGAGCAGTTCTTC
d_call: TRBD1
clone_size: few
j_call: TRBJ2-1
v_call: TRBV29-1

cdr3_aa: CARQLDRRTYEQYF
cdr3_nt: TGTGCCAGACAGCTTGATCGGCGTACCTACGAGCAGTACTTC
d_call: .
clone_size: few
j_call: TRBJ2-7
v_call: TRBV5-3

cdr3_aa: CASSQRANEKDVFF
cdr3_nt: TGTGCCAGCAGCCAAAGGGCCAACGAGAAAGACGTGTTTTTT
d_call: .
clone_size: few
j_call: TRBJ1-4
v_call: TRBV4-1

cdr3_aa: CASLPVTGKRTQYF
cdr3_nt: TGTGCCAGCCTGCCAGTCACGGGAAAAAGGACCCAGTACTTC
d_call: .
clone_size: few
j_call: TRBJ2-5
v_call: TRBV2

cdr3_aa: CASSFPRVISNEKLFF
cdr3_nt: TGTGCCAGCAGTTTTCCCAGGGTCATCTCTAATGAAAAACTGTTTTTT
d_call: .
clone_size: few
j_call: TRBJ1-4
v_call: TRBV28

cdr3_aa: CASRGDNTYEQYF
cdr3_nt: TGTGCCAGCAGGGGGGACAACACCTACGAGCAGTACTTC
d_call: .
clone_size: many
j_call: TRBJ2-7
v_call: TRBV27

cdr3_aa: CASRRGQGAPGYTF
cdr3_nt: TGTGCCAGCAGACGGGGACAGGGGGCGCCGGGCTACACCTTC
d_call: TRBD1
clone_size: .
j_call: TRBJ1-2
v_call: TRBV2

cdr3_aa: CASSARGNTGELFF
cdr3_nt: TGTGCCAGCAGTGCTCGTGGTAACACCGGGGAGCTGTTTTTT
d_call: .
clone_size: .
j_call: TRBJ2-2
v_call: TRBV2

cdr3_aa: CASSSRVWAGENEKLFF
cdr3_nt: TGTGCCAGCAGCTCCCGCGTGTGGGCAGGGGAAAATGAAAAACTGTTTTTT
d_call: .
clone_size: many
j_call: TRBJ1-4
v_call: TRBV7-9

cdr3_aa: CASSQSTGTGSGDTQYF
cdr3_nt: TGTGCCAGCAGCCAATCTACTGGGACAGGGTCGGGGGATACGCAGTATTTT
d_call: TRBD1
clone_size: few
j_call: TRBJ2-3
v_call: TRBV4-2

cdr3_aa: CASSTSGGATKNIQYF
cdr3_nt: TGTGCCAGCAGCACCAGCGGGGGCGCGACCAAAAACATTCAGTACTTC
d_call: TRBD2
clone_size: .
j_call: TRBJ2-4
v_call: TRBV5-6

cdr3_aa: CASSLGQITDTQYF
cdr3_nt: TGTGCCAGCAGCTTGGGGCAGATCACAGATACGCAGTATTTT
d_call: .
clone_size: .
j_call: TRBJ2-3
v_call: TRBV7-3

cdr3_aa: CASSLGRSMNTEAFF
cdr3_nt: TGTGCCAGCAGTTTGGGTCGGAGCATGAACACTGAAGCTTTCTTT
d_call: .
clone_size: few
j_call: TRBJ1-1
v_call: TRBV28

cdr3_aa: CAIRQGSNTGELFF
cdr3_nt: TGTGCCATAAGACAGGGGTCGAACACCGGGGAGCTGTTTTTT
d_call: TRBD1
clone_size: few
j_call: TRBJ2-2
v_call: TRBV10-3